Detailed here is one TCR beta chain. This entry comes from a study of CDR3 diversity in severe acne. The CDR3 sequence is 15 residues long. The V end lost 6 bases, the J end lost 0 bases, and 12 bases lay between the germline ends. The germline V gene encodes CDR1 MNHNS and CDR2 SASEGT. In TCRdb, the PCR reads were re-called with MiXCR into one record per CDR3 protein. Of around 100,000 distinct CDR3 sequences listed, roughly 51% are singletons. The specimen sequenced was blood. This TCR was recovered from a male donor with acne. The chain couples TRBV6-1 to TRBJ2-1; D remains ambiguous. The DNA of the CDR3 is TGTGCCAGCAGGATCAGTCTTAGCTCCTACAATGAGCAGTTCTTC. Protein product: CASRISLSSYNEQFF.